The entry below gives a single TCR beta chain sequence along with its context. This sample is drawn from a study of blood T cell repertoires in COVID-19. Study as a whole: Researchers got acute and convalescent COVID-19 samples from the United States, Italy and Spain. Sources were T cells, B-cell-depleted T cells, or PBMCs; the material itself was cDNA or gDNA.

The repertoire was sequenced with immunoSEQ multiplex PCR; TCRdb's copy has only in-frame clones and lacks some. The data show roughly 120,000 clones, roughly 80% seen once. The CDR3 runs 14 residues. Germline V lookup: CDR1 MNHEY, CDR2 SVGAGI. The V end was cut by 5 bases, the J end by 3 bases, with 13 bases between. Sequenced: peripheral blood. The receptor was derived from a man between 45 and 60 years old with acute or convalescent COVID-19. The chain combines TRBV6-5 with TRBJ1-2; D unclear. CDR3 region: CASSNPGFDYGYTF. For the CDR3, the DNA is TGTGCCAGCAGTAACCCGGGTTTCGACTATGGCTACACCTTC.